This TCR beta chain was obtained from a study of radiation and T cells in renal cell carcinoma. The time point: blood 2 weeks post-SBRT. The treatment was: 15 Gy SBRT to primary tumor, nephrectomy 4 weeks later. After SBRT, blood was collected at 2 and 4 weeks, plus baseline. Sequenced by immunoSEQ multiplex PCR; TCRdb stores in-frame clones only, minus some. The sample contains 120,000 or so clones, over 75% of which appear only once. V gave up 10 bases and J gave up 3 bases, with 10 bases separating them. The CDR3 loop spans 13 amino acids. Germline V gene data show CDR1 as MNHNY and CDR2 as SVGAGI (reference sequence).

This specimen was blood, taken from a patient whose treatment included radiotherapy and nephrectomy. This rearrangement joins TRBV6-6 to TRBJ2-6; D might be TRBD1 or TRBD2, each matching 5 bases. This receptor was identified in a man between 50 and 59 years old with renal cell carcinoma. The CDR3 DNA is TGTGCCACCCTGGGGGTTGGGGCCAACGTCCTGACTTTC. Its protein is CATLGVGANVLTF.